Listed below are T cell receptor beta chains from one sample, sequenced in a study of shared clonotypes between healthy human individuals. The repertoire was sequenced with immunoSEQ multiplex PCR; TCRdb's copy has only in-frame clones and lacks some. The sample lists about 1.5 million clones; 95% to 99% were seen once. The specimen sequenced was naive CD4+ T cells sorted from blood. The receptors come from a man under 40 in good health. Both conserved end residues are part of each CDR3. A D gene is named only where the DNA matches it firmly. Only part of the rows carry a size: once, few, many, or a class if the clone is expanded.

V gene: TRBV19; clone size: -; D gene: -; J gene: TRBJ2-5; CDR3 DNA: TGTGCCAGTACCCATCGGTCGGGGGCTCAAGAGACCCAGTACTTC; CDR3 protein: CASTHRSGAQETQYF
V gene: TRBV5-4; clone size: -; D gene: TRBD2; J gene: TRBJ2-7; CDR3 DNA: TGTGCCAGCAGCTTGGATAGCGGGTTATCCTACGAGCAGTACTTC; CDR3 protein: CASSLDSGLSYEQYF
V gene: TRBV7-8; clone size: -; D gene: -; J gene: TRBJ2-2; CDR3 DNA: TGTGCCAGCAGCTTAGTATCTGGGCTGAAGAACACCGGGGAGCTGTTTTTT; CDR3 protein: CASSLVSGLKNTGELFF
V gene: TRBV15; clone size: -; D gene: -; J gene: TRBJ2-2; CDR3 DNA: TGTGCCACCAGCAGAGGGAGTAGCGGCGTTAACACCGGGGAGCTGTTTTTT; CDR3 protein: CATSRGSSGVNTGELFF
V gene: TRBV30; clone size: -; D gene: -; J gene: TRBJ1-3; CDR3 DNA: TGTGCCTGGAGTAAGGGTGGACCCAGCTCTGGAAACACCATATATTTT; CDR3 protein: CAWSKGGPSSGNTIYF
V gene: TRBV28; clone size: -; D gene: -; J gene: TRBJ2-1; CDR3 DNA: TGTGCCAGCAGTTTATTTCGGGGTAGTGAGCAGTTCTTC; CDR3 protein: CASSLFRGSEQFF
V gene: TRBV5-5; clone size: -; D gene: TRBD2; J gene: TRBJ2-2; CDR3 DNA: TGTGCCAGCAAAGCTAGCGGGAACACCGGGGAGCTGTTTTTT; CDR3 protein: CASKASGNTGELFF
V gene: TRBV6-5; clone size: -; D gene: TRBD2; J gene: TRBJ2-1; CDR3 DNA: TGTGCCAGCAGTCTTACTAGCGGAGCCTACAATGAGCAGTTCTTC; CDR3 protein: CASSLTSGAYNEQFF
V gene: TRBV30; clone size: -; D gene: -; J gene: TRBJ1-2; CDR3 DNA: TGTGCCTGGACAGGAGGTTTAAACTATGGCTACACCTTC; CDR3 protein: CAWTGGLNYGYTF
V gene: TRBV30; clone size: -; D gene: -; J gene: TRBJ2-7; CDR3 DNA: TGTGCCTGGAGCCCTCGCACCGGGGCGCAAAAATCCTACGAGCAGTACTTC; CDR3 protein: CAWSPRTGAQKSYEQYF
V gene: TRBV5-1; clone size: -; D gene: -; J gene: TRBJ1-4; CDR3 DNA: TGCGCCAGCAGCTTGCTTCCCACGAATGATGAAAAACTGTTTTTT; CDR3 protein: CASSLLPTNDEKLFF
V gene: TRBV7-2; clone size: -; D gene: -; J gene: TRBJ1-1; CDR3 DNA: TGTGCCAGCAGCTTAGGGTACAGGAGGGACGCTTTCTTT; CDR3 protein: CASSLGYRRDAFF
V gene: TRBV28; clone size: -; D gene: -; J gene: TRBJ2-3; CDR3 DNA: TGTGCCAGCAGTCTTCCCGGTCGTGCGCAGTATTTT; CDR3 protein: CASSLPGRAQYF
V gene: TRBV6-5; clone size: -; D gene: -; J gene: TRBJ1-5; CDR3 DNA: TGTGCCAGCAGTTACAGCCCGGGAAGCAATCAGCCCCAGCATTTT; CDR3 protein: CASSYSPGSNQPQHF
V gene: TRBV7-7; clone size: -; D gene: TRBD2; J gene: TRBJ2-1; CDR3 DNA: TGTGCTAGCAGCTTCTCTAGCGGGACCACCTACAATGAGCAGTTCTTC; CDR3 protein: CASSFSSGTTYNEQFF
V gene: TRBV27; clone size: -; D gene: -; J gene: TRBJ2-7; CDR3 DNA: TGTGCCAGCAGTTTCCTATCGATGGGCGAGCAGTACTTC; CDR3 protein: CASSFLSMGEQYF
V gene: TRBV2; clone size: -; D gene: TRBD1; J gene: TRBJ1-2; CDR3 DNA: TGTGCCAGCAGGCAGGACAGGGGGTATGGCTACACCTTC; CDR3 protein: CASRQDRGYGYTF
V gene: TRBV7-2; clone size: -; D gene: TRBD2; J gene: TRBJ2-2; CDR3 DNA: TGTGCCAGCAGCTTACGGGGACTAGCGGGAACCGGGGAGCTGTTTTTT; CDR3 protein: CASSLRGLAGTGELFF
V gene: TRBV12-5; clone size: -; D gene: -; J gene: TRBJ2-1; CDR3 DNA: TGTGCTAGTGGTCTAACGCACCCTCAGTTCTTC; CDR3 protein: CASGLTHPQFF
V gene: TRBV6-1; clone size: -; D gene: -; J gene: TRBJ1-2; CDR3 DNA: TGTGCCAGCATTGGGGAAGCGTATGGCTACACCTTC; CDR3 protein: CASIGEAYGYTF
V gene: TRBV5-1; clone size: -; D gene: TRBD1; J gene: TRBJ1-4; CDR3 DNA: TGCGCCAGCAGCTCTACGGGACAGGCCCCACTTAATGAAAAACTGTTTTTT; CDR3 protein: CASSSTGQAPLNEKLFF
V gene: TRBV10-3; clone size: -; D gene: TRBD2; J gene: TRBJ2-1; CDR3 DNA: TGTGCCATCAGTGAGGGGACTAGCGGGGACCGAAGGTTCTTC; CDR3 protein: CAISEGTSGDRRFF
V gene: TRBV6-5; clone size: -; D gene: TRBD1; J gene: TRBJ1-4; CDR3 DNA: TGTGCCAGCAGTTACTCGGACAGGGCCGGTGGAAAACTGTTTTTT; CDR3 protein: CASSYSDRAGGKLFF
V gene: TRBV18; clone size: -; D gene: -; J gene: TRBJ2-3; CDR3 DNA: TGTGCCAGCTCAGCCTTGGGCAGCACAGATACGCAGTATTTT; CDR3 protein: CASSALGSTDTQYF
V gene: TRBV9; clone size: -; D gene: -; J gene: TRBJ2-4; CDR3 DNA: TGTGCCAGCAGCTCCGGACAGAGCAAAAACATTCAGTACTTC; CDR3 protein: CASSSGQSKNIQYF
V gene: TRBV28; clone size: -; D gene: TRBD1; J gene: TRBJ2-7; CDR3 DNA: TGTGCCAGCAGCACCTCGCTAGGGGGGACAGGGCTTACCTACGAGCAGTACTTC; CDR3 protein: CASSTSLGGTGLTYEQYF
V gene: TRBV5-1; clone size: once; D gene: TRBD2; J gene: TRBJ2-7; CDR3 DNA: TGCGCCAGCAGCTTTGGCCTGGCTAGCGGGAGCTCCTACGAGCAGTACTTC; CDR3 protein: CASSFGLASGSSYEQYF
V gene: TRBV2; clone size: -; D gene: TRBD1; J gene: TRBJ2-7; CDR3 DNA: TGTGCCAGCAGTGGACAGGGGGCGCTTTTCGAGCAGTACTTC; CDR3 protein: CASSGQGALFEQYF
V gene: TRBV5-1; clone size: -; D gene: -; J gene: TRBJ2-1; CDR3 DNA: TGCGCCAGCAGCACTACGGGACCACCCTACAATGAGCAGTTCTTC; CDR3 protein: CASSTTGPPYNEQFF
V gene: TRBV7-9; clone size: -; D gene: -; J gene: TRBJ2-3; CDR3 DNA: TGTGCCAGCAGCTCCGGGTCAAGAGTGGGAGATACGCAGTATTTT; CDR3 protein: CASSSGSRVGDTQYF
V gene: TRBV4-3; clone size: -; D gene: -; J gene: TRBJ1-1; CDR3 DNA: TGCGCCAGCAGCCAAGATATACGGAGAAACCCCGGCACTGAAGCTTTCTTT; CDR3 protein: CASSQDIRRNPGTEAFF
V gene: TRBV6-5; clone size: -; D gene: TRBD2; J gene: TRBJ2-7; CDR3 DNA: TGTGCCAGCAGTTTGTTTAGCGGGAGGGTAACCTACGAGCAGTACTTC; CDR3 protein: CASSLFSGRVTYEQYF
V gene: TRBV19; clone size: once; D gene: -; J gene: TRBJ2-2; CDR3 DNA: TGTGCCAGTAGTATCCCCAGGGATGACACCGGGGAGCTGTTTTTT; CDR3 protein: CASSIPRDDTGELFF
V gene: TRBV28; clone size: -; D gene: -; J gene: TRBJ2-2; CDR3 DNA: TGTGCCAGCAGTTTGAATCACGGCGCCGGGGAGCTGTTTTTT; CDR3 protein: CASSLNHGAGELFF
V gene: TRBV12-5; clone size: once; D gene: -; J gene: TRBJ2-7; CDR3 DNA: TGTGCTAGTGGTCCCCCGGGCAGGGCGCGGGAGCAGTACTTC; CDR3 protein: CASGPPGRAREQYF
V gene: TRBV5-4; clone size: once; D gene: TRBD2; J gene: TRBJ2-1; CDR3 DNA: TGTGCCAGCACCATGACTAGCGGGAGTTCCAATGAGCAGTTCTTC; CDR3 protein: CASTMTSGSSNEQFF
V gene: TRBV5-1; clone size: -; D gene: -; J gene: TRBJ2-1; CDR3 DNA: TGCGCCAGCAGCTTGGAGCCTCCCAATGAGCAGTTCTTC; CDR3 protein: CASSLEPPNEQFF
V gene: TRBV9; clone size: -; D gene: -; J gene: TRBJ1-2; CDR3 DNA: TGTGCCAGCAGCGGTGACAGGACCTATGGCTACACCTTC; CDR3 protein: CASSGDRTYGYTF
V gene: TRBV18; clone size: once; D gene: -; J gene: TRBJ2-1; CDR3 DNA: TGTGCCAGCTCACTCCAACAGTACAATGAGCAGTTCTTC; CDR3 protein: CASSLQQYNEQFF
V gene: TRBV28; clone size: -; D gene: -; J gene: TRBJ2-5; CDR3 DNA: TGTGCCAGCAAAGAGAGAGCTAACTTTAAAGAGACCCAGTACTTC; CDR3 protein: CASKERANFKETQYF
V gene: TRBV5-5; clone size: -; D gene: -; J gene: TRBJ2-1; CDR3 DNA: TGTGCCAGCAGCTTGGCCTTGGGACTCAACAATGAGCAGTTCTTC; CDR3 protein: CASSLALGLNNEQFF
V gene: TRBV11-1; clone size: -; D gene: -; J gene: TRBJ2-2; CDR3 DNA: TGTGCCAGCACCCACCCCCCTCAGGGAGCGAACACCGGGGAGCTGTTTTTT; CDR3 protein: CASTHPPQGANTGELFF
V gene: TRBV5-1; clone size: -; D gene: -; J gene: TRBJ2-5; CDR3 DNA: TGCGCCAGCAGCGCAACCAATTCCGAGGAGACCCAGTACTTC; CDR3 protein: CASSATNSEETQYF
V gene: TRBV27; clone size: -; D gene: TRBD2; J gene: TRBJ2-2; CDR3 DNA: TGTGCCAGTCAGCGGGAGACCGGGGAGCTGTTTTTT; CDR3 protein: CASQRETGELFF
V gene: TRBV5-1; clone size: -; D gene: -; J gene: TRBJ2-7; CDR3 DNA: TGCGCCAGCAGCGCCTCTTTTGGGGTCACCTACGAGCAGTACTTC; CDR3 protein: CASSASFGVTYEQYF
V gene: TRBV19; clone size: -; D gene: -; J gene: TRBJ2-7; CDR3 DNA: TGTGCCAGTAGTACGGCCGGGACAGTCGGGGGAGGCGAGCAGTACTTC; CDR3 protein: CASSTAGTVGGGEQYF
V gene: TRBV15; clone size: -; D gene: -; J gene: TRBJ2-1; CDR3 DNA: TGTGCCACCAGAGAGTATATGAGCTCCTACAATGAGCAGTTCTTC; CDR3 protein: CATREYMSSYNEQFF
V gene: TRBV19; clone size: -; D gene: TRBD1; J gene: TRBJ2-1; CDR3 DNA: TGTGCCAGTAGAAGGGACAGGGGTTACAATGAGCAGTTCTTC; CDR3 protein: CASRRDRGYNEQFF